This T cell receptor (beta chain) stems from a study of cytomegalovirus exposure and HLA in healthy donors. Primers for the PCR totalled 60 Vbeta and 13 Jbeta. TCRdb's table, derived via immunoSEQ multiplex PCR, lists solely in-frame clones and lacks some. Of approximately 160,000 clones listed, approximately 80% are singletons. The CDR3 contains 15 residues. Germline-derived CDR1 and CDR2 are SGHDT and YYEEEE. V was shortened by 4 bases and J by 7 bases, with 20 bases between the two germline ends. Samples came from healthy bone marrow donors. Sequencing was performed on PBMCs. The gene calls are TRBV5-6 and TRBJ1-1; no reliable D call. This TCR was recovered from a woman aged 25 to 39 in good health and CMV-seronegative. This CDR3 is CASSHQQVRGREAFF. CDR3 coding DNA: TGTGCCAGCAGCCACCAACAAGTACGGGGTCGTGAAGCTTTCTTT.